Shown below are 30 T cell receptor beta chains from a single sample sequenced in a study of OX40 agonist ivuxolimab in advanced cancers. Only in-frame clones appear in the TCRdb table, and some are missing; sequencing was by immunoSEQ multiplex PCR. In the table there are 100,000 or so clones, around 94% of which are singletons. This specimen was CD4+ or CD8+ T cells sorted from blood, taken in a trial of the OX40 agonist ivuxolimab. Receptors were obtained from an adult with an advanced solid tumor such as melanoma, head and neck, liver or kidney cancer.

This chain joins TRBV5-1 and TRBJ2-3; 13 bases are shared with TRBD2. This CDR3 has 19 residues. The V gene end was trimmed by 4 bases and the J gene end by 2 bases; junction bases not matched to a gene: 13. Germline values: CDR1 SGHRS, CDR2 YFSETQ. Here the CDR3 DNA reads TGCGCCAGCAGCGGACGGGACAGGGGACTAGCGGGGATCACAGATACGCAGTATTTT. It encodes CASSGRDRGLAGITDTQYF.

The table lists this clone with a count of one. The CDR3, as DNA: TGCGCCAGCAGCTTGGGGGGGCGGGAGACCCAGTACTTC. This codes for CASSLGGRETQYF. This chain joins TRBV5-1 and TRBJ2-5, with a possible D match to TRBD1 (6 bases). The CDR3 contains 13 residues. CDR1 is SGHRS, CDR2 YFSETQ, per germline. The V end lost 0 bases, the J end lost 5 bases, and 8 bases lay between the germline ends.

The V call is TRBV7-3, the J call TRBJ1-1, with 9 bases lining up with TRBD1. Germline CDR1 SGHTA, CDR2 FQGTGA. V lost 5 bases, J lost 1 base, and 5 bases stayed unmatched. CDR3 length equals 15 residues. Here the CDR3 DNA reads TGTGCCAGCAGCACCCACAGGGGGCCGAACACTGAAGCTTTCTTT. Translated: CASSTHRGPNTEAFF.

The V call is TRBV29-1, the J call TRBJ1-1, with D tentatively TRBD1 (5 bases). V lost 7 bases, J lost 4 bases, and 16 bases lay in between. CDR3 size: 13 residues. Germline CDR1 SQVTM, CDR2 ANQGSEA. CDR3 region: CSAGPRGGTEAFF. CDR3 in DNA: TGCAGCGCGGGGCCCCGGGGTGGCACTGAAGCTTTCTTT.

V and J are TRBV11-3 and TRBJ1-2; tentatively, D is TRBD1 (6 bases). CDR3 length: 14 amino acids. Trimming took off 4 bases at V and 5 bases at J, with 14 bases between the two ends. CDR1 and CDR2 from the germline V gene are SGHNT and YENEEA. The CDR3 loop reads CASSSVQGAYGYTF. The CDR3 DNA sequence: TGTGCCAGCAGCTCTGTACAGGGAGCTTATGGCTACACCTTC.

The chain employs TRBV6-6 and TRBJ1-2; 7 positions match TRBD1. Germline V gene lookup returns CDR1 MNHNY and CDR2 SVGAGI (reference sequence). V shed 0 bases, J shed 6 bases, and the junction held 4 bases outside the gene matches. The CDR3 is 14 residues long. CDR3 in amino acids: CASSYSSTGDGYTF. CDR3 DNA: TGTGCCAGCAGTTACTCTTCTACAGGGGATGGCTACACCTTC.

This chain links TRBV11-1 with TRBJ1-2; D uncertain. The germline V gene encodes CDR1 SGHAT and CDR2 FQDESV (reference sequence). Trimming left V 5 bases short and J 5 bases short, with 9 bases between. The CDR3 consists of 12 residues. CDR3 in amino acids: CASSLSEYGYTF. In nucleotides, the CDR3 is TGTGCCAGCAGCCTATCAGAGTATGGCTACACCTTC.

Of note for this clone: This likely comes from a read error, as the CDR3 has no conserved phenylalanine or tryptophan at its end. The limits of the CDR3 on the DNA are not certain, so only TCRdb's listed CDR3 is given. The chain combines TRBV10-3 with TRBJ1-6; TRBD1 reflects the table's D call only, with no check against the DNA. The germline V gene has CDR1 ENHRY and CDR2 SYGVKD. Termini included, the CDR3 measures 11 amino acids. CDR3 sequence: CAISEVDSRDD.

Comments on this clone: Its ends do not fully match the called genes, so a read error is possible. The rearrangement links TRBV9 to TRBJ2-1; the D gene is possibly TRBD2 (6 bases). The germline CDR1 and CDR2 sequences are SGDLS and YYNGEE. This CDR3 region has 16 residues. CDR3 sequence (DNA): TGTGCCAGCAGCGTAGTTTTCGGGAGATCCTTCAATGAGCAGTTCTTC. It is translated as CASSVVFGRSFNEQFF.

CDR3 loop: CASSLSNYGYTF. CDR3 sequence (DNA): TGTGCCAGCAGCTTGTCAAACTATGGCTACACCTTC. The V and J genes are TRBV5-5 and TRBJ1-2; D is undetermined. The CDR3 has 12 amino acids. Germline CDR1 is SGHKS and CDR2 is YYEKEE (reference sequence). Between the trimmed V and J ends, which lost 1 base and 2 bases, there was a span of 3 bases.

To note about this clone: The same CDR3 is also encoded by other DNA sequences in this sample. The V gene is TRBV18, the J gene TRBJ1-1; tentative D call: TRBD1 (6 bases). This CDR3 region has 14 residues. Germline CDR1 and CDR2: KGHSH and LQKENI. V lost 3 bases and J 0 bases, leaving 8 bases between the germline ends. Here the CDR3 reads CASSPDRLNTEAFF. The CDR3 coding sequence is TGTGCCAGCTCACCGGACAGATTGAACACTGAAGCTTTCTTT.

The chain uses TRBV10-3 and TRBJ2-7; D is uncertain. Between the trimmed V and J ends, which lost 1 base and 3 bases, there was a span of 7 bases. The CDR3 consists of 13 residues. Germline-derived CDR1 and CDR2 are ENHRY and SYGVKD. CDR3 region: CAISELSSYEQYF. CDR3 DNA: TGTGCCATCAGTGAGTTATCCAGCTACGAGCAGTACTTC.

The chain carries TRBV5-6 and TRBJ1-6; a possible D gene is TRBD1 (5 bases). CDR3 length: 14 residues. Between the trimmed V and J ends, which lost 6 bases and 6 bases, there was a span of 13 bases. The V gene's germline CDR1 is SGHDT and CDR2 YYEEEE. The DNA for the CDR3 is TGTGCCAGCAAATGGGGGTTCACTAATTCACCCCTCCACTTT. Encoded protein: CASKWGFTNSPLHF.

The J gene is TRBJ2-7, the V gene TRBV11-2; D remains ambiguous. Germline V CDR1 and CDR2: SGHAT, FQNNGV. V gave up 6 bases and J gave up 2 bases, with 17 bases separating them. The CDR3 is 15 residues long. CDR3 loop: CASSQAPTMTYEQYF. The CDR3 bases are TGTGCCAGCAGTCAAGCCCCGACCATGACCTACGAGCAGTACTTC.

This rearrangement joins TRBV19 to TRBJ2-2, with TRBD2 matching over 13 bases. The CDR3 loop spans 17 amino acids. The germline CDR1 and CDR2 sequences are LNHDA and SQIVND (reference sequence). Unmatched junction bases numbered 7, after V lost 3 bases and J lost 6 bases. The CDR3 DNA reads as TGTGCCAGTAGTATCGAACTAGCGGGAGGGGCCCCCGGGGAGCTGTTTTTT. It translates to CASSIELAGGAPGELFF.

This chain uses TRBV18 with TRBJ2-5; unclear D gene. This CDR3 has 15 amino acids. V was pared by 0 bases and J by 5 bases, with 13 bases between. Per the germline V gene, CDR1 is KGHSH and CDR2 is LQKENI. This CDR3 is CASSPPVGLSETQYF. The CDR3 bases are TGTGCCAGCTCACCACCGGTGGGCCTATCGGAGACCCAGTACTTC.

The chain's CDR3 is CASTDVLNTEAFF. CDR3 DNA: TGTGCCAGCACCGACGTTCTGAACACTGAAGCTTTCTTT. The V and J genes are TRBV7-9 and TRBJ1-1, with D uncertain. Trimming pared 7 bases from V and 0 bases from J, leaving 9 bases between. Germline values: CDR1 SEHNR, CDR2 FQNEAQ (reference sequence). The CDR3 covers 13 residues.

The gene calls are TRBV27 and TRBJ2-5, with a possible D match to TRBD1 (6 bases). This CDR3 has 17 residues. Germline loops: CDR1 MNHEY, CDR2 SMNVEV (reference sequence). Trimming stripped 2 bases from V and 5 bases from J, with 21 bases between. CDR3 sequence reads: CASSLGTGRKKGETQYF. CDR3 DNA sequence: TGTGCCAGCAGTTTAGGAACAGGGCGGAAGAAGGGGGAGACCCAGTACTTC.

The chain is built from TRBV5-4 and TRBJ2-4; TRBD2 agrees at 8 bases. This CDR3 region has 17 residues. Germline CDR1 reads SGHNT; CDR2 reads YYREEE (reference sequence). V was pared by 0 bases and J by 1 base, with 6 bases of the junction left unmatched. The CDR3 region is CASSLVGLGGAKNIQYF. The CDR3 coding sequence is TGTGCCAGCAGCTTGGTGGGACTAGGAGGGGCCAAAAACATTCAGTACTTC.

The rearrangement joins TRBV28 to TRBJ1-5; maybe TRBD1 (6 bases). The CDR3 length is 17 residues. Germline CDR1 MDHEN, CDR2 SYDVKM. Trimming pared 5 bases from V and 0 bases from J, leaving 17 bases between. The CDR3 nucleotides read TGTGCCAGCAGTCCCCCGGGACACCTAAATAGCAATCAGCCCCAGCATTTT. Protein sequence: CASSPPGHLNSNQPQHF.

The gene calls are TRBV7-3 and TRBJ2-5, with TRBD2 identical over 9 bases. Germline V CDR1 and CDR2: SGHTA, FQGTGA. This CDR3 comprises 15 residues. After removal of 5 bases from V and 5 bases from J, the junction contained 9 bases not matched to a gene. The CDR3 DNA reads as TGTGCCAGCAGCAGGACTAGCGCGCAGGGGGAGACCCAGTACTTC. This translates into CASSRTSAQGETQYF.

J is TRBJ1-6 and V is TRBV27, with a tentative D call TRBD1 (5 bases). CDR1 and CDR2 (germline): MNHEY, SMNVEV (reference sequence). The CDR3 length is 16 residues. Trimming cost V 2 bases and J 7 bases, with 15 bases left between them. The CDR3 coding sequence is TGTGCCAGCAGTTTAAATCGGGGAAGGGGCAATTCACCCCTCCACTTT. Its protein is CASSLNRGRGNSPLHF.

J is TRBJ1-6 and V is TRBV7-2, with D unclear. CDR3 length: 15 residues. In germline, CDR1 is SGHTA, CDR2 FQGNSA. Trimming pared 1 base from V and 5 bases from J, leaving 9 bases between. CDR3 residues: CASSLGTAHNSPLHF. The CDR3 region has the DNA TGTGCCAGCAGCTTAGGTACGGCCCATAATTCACCCCTCCACTTT.

A note on this clone: The identical CDR3 is also encoded by other nucleotide sequences in the sample. V usage is TRBV19 and J usage is TRBJ1-1; D unresolved. The germline V gene has CDR1 LNHDA and CDR2 SQIVND (reference sequence). The V gene lost 3 bases and the J gene lost 0 bases, with 8 bases spanning the gap. The CDR3 consists of 14 residues. CDR3 sequence: CASSILELNTEAFF. The CDR3 nucleotides read TGTGCCAGTAGTATTCTAGAACTGAACACTGAAGCTTTCTTT.

The chain carries TRBV14 and TRBJ2-3; D is ambiguous. The ends were cut back, 2 bases at V and 0 bases at J, with 3 bases in the middle. CDR3 length equals 13 residues. The germline CDR1 and CDR2 sequences are SGHDN and FVKESK. CDR3 nucleotide sequence: TGTGCCAGCAGCCAATACAGCACAGATACGCAGTATTTT. Encoded protein: CASSQYSTDTQYF.

V usage is TRBV5-1 and J usage is TRBJ2-2, with TRBD2 matching 9 bases. With V trimmed by 4 bases and J by 7 bases, 11 bases remained unmatched. CDR1 is SGHRS, CDR2 YFSETQ, per germline. CDR3 length: 16 residues. The CDR3 nucleotides read TGCGCCAGCAGCGCCCAACTAGCGGGCTTCGGCGGGGAGCTGTTTTTT. Residues: CASSAQLAGFGGELFF.

The chain recombines TRBV10-3 with TRBJ2-1; D might be TRBD2 (5 bases). Germline assignment: CDR1 ENHRY and CDR2 SYGVKD. The V gene lost 6 bases and the J gene lost 2 bases, with 20 bases spanning the gap. CDR3 length: 17 residues. The CDR3 is CAIRTASADAPYNEQFF. CDR3 DNA sequence: TGTGCCATCAGGACCGCCTCAGCGGATGCCCCCTACAATGAGCAGTTCTTC.

The genes are TRBV7-2 and TRBJ1-2, with a possible D match to TRBD1 (6 bases). V lost 1 base and J lost 3, with 6 bases in between. CDR1 is SGHTA, CDR2 FQGNSA, per germline. CDR3 length: 13 amino acids. The CDR3 is CASSLDRDYGYTF. The CDR3 nucleotides are TGTGCCAGCAGCTTAGACAGGGACTATGGCTACACCTTC.

This rearrangement joins TRBV6-6 to TRBJ2-1; TRBD2 matches 8 bases. Germline V gene data show CDR1 as MNHNY and CDR2 as SVGAGI (reference sequence). V gave up 6 bases and J gave up 1 base; unmatched junction bases: 5. This CDR3 is 15 amino acids long. CDR3 loop: CASSPSGLSYNEQFF. CDR3 nucleotides: TGTGCCAGCAGCCCTAGCGGGTTGTCCTACAATGAGCAGTTCTTC.

The V gene is TRBV19, the J gene TRBJ1-1; 9 bases agree with TRBD1. V was clipped by 5 bases and J by 2 bases; unmatched bases: 12. This CDR3 is built from 17 residues. Germline V gene data show CDR1 as LNHDA and CDR2 as SQIVND (reference sequence). CDR3 sequence (DNA): TGTGCCAGTAGTCTCAAGCTGGGACAGGGTGGAAACACTGAAGCTTTCTTT. Residues: CASSLKLGQGGNTEAFF.